These T cell receptor beta chains were read from a single sample in a study of blood T cell repertoires in COVID-19. Sequencing was performed with immunoSEQ multiplex PCR; in TCRdb, only in-frame clones are kept and a portion is missing. The profile shows approximately 310,000 clones, around nine tenths of them singletons. Sequencing was carried out using PBMCs or T cells enriched from blood (not recorded which). Every receptor here comes from a man in his 60s who had recovered from COVID-19. CDR3s include the opening cysteine and the closing phenylalanine or tryptophan. A D gene is named only where the DNA matches it firmly. For some rows the clone size is stated as once, few or many, or as a class when expanded; others skip it.

clone size	V gene	D gene	J gene	CDR3 protein
.	TRBV7-2	TRBD1	TRBJ1-6	CASSGPGTGAGPLHF
.	TRBV18	.	TRBJ2-7	CASSPGSAYEQYF
.	TRBV27	.	TRBJ2-3	CASSVGRERDTQYF
.	TRBV2	TRBD2	TRBJ2-3	CASSLTSGRDTQYF
few	TRBV14	.	TRBJ2-7	CASSQDRVAAGYEQYF
.	TRBV5-1	TRBD2	TRBJ2-3	CASSLAAGGPDTQYF
.	TRBV28	.	TRBJ1-2	CASSFNRDYGYTF
.	TRBV28	.	TRBJ1-5	CASSFLSSNQPQHF
.	TRBV28	TRBD1	TRBJ1-6	CASRTTGAYSPLHF
.	TRBV3-1/TRBV3-2	TRBD2	TRBJ2-5	CASSLPRTSGRETQYF
.	TRBV28	.	TRBJ2-7	CASSFALAYEQYF
.	TRBV6-5	.	TRBJ2-5	CASRWQEQETQYF
.	TRBV27	.	TRBJ1-5	CASSPEGLRNQPQHF
.	TRBV5-1	TRBD2	TRBJ2-7	CASSLAGWGTQPIAGGYDEQYF
once	TRBV28	TRBD2	TRBJ2-1	CASKTLLTSGSYNEQFF
.	TRBV5-1	.	TRBJ1-1	CASSLERTQATEAFF
.	TRBV28	TRBD1	TRBJ1-5	CASSPGTGFQPQHF
.	TRBV2	TRBD1	TRBJ2-5	CASRTGPQETQYF
.	TRBV5-6	TRBD2	TRBJ2-5	CASSLPGTKYQETQYF
.	TRBV5-1	TRBD1	TRBJ2-7	CASSSDRGGEQYF
.	TRBV12-2	.	TRBJ1-1	CASRLHTRARRGTEAFF
.	TRBV5-1	.	TRBJ1-3	CASSLVAGEIGNTIYF
.	TRBV5-4	TRBD1	TRBJ2-1	CASSFGTGVYNEQFF
.	TRBV5-1	.	TRBJ2-5	CASSFVGRQETQYF
few	TRBV12-3/TRBV12-4	.	TRBJ1-2	CASSKTDNYGYTF
.	TRBV5-4	TRBD2	TRBJ2-7	CASSPEGSGRVYEQYF
.	TRBV9	TRBD1	TRBJ2-1	CASSLGTGYNEQFF
.	TRBV28	TRBD1	TRBJ2-1	CASTVGQAYNEQFF